This TCR beta chain was identified during a study of T-cell memory formation after mild COVID-19. cDNA libraries for TCR alpha and TCR beta, carrying sample barcodes and UMIs, came from 5'RACE with constant-segment primers. TCRdb called the 5' RACE reads again in MiXCR, with one record for every CDR3 protein. The table records 380,000 or so distinct CDR3 sequences, roughly an eighth of them present only once. Study-level findings and limits: The main location of contracting CD4+ clones was CM and EM, and that of contracting CD8+ clones was EMRA.

This clonotype was observed a few times. Its antigen is unidentified. This TCR was recovered from a man younger than 35 who had mild COVID-19 (a few samples of this study predate the infection). Cell type and time point are not known. Sequencing was carried out using PBMCs or a T cell subset sorted from them (not recorded which).

CDR3 sequence: CATSLSLGREGQPQHF. Written as DNA, the CDR3 is TGTGCCACCAGTTTGAGCCTGGGAAGGGAGGGTCAGCCCCAGCATTTT. The V and J genes are TRBV15 and TRBJ1-5; D remains ambiguous. The CDR3 runs 16 residues. V dropped 6 bases and J dropped 6 bases, with 21 bases sitting between them. Germline lookup yields CDR1 LNHNV and CDR2 YYDKDF (reference sequence).